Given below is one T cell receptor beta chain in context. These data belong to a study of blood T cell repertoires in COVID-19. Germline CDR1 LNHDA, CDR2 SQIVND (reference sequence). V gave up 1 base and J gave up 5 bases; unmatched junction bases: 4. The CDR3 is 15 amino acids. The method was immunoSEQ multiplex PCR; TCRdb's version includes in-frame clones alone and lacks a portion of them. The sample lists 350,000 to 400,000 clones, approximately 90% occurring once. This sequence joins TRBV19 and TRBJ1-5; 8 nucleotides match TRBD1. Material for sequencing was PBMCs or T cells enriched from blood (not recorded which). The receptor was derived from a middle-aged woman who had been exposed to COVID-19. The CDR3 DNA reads TGTGCCAGTAGTATAGTCGGACAGGGAGATCAGCCCCAGCATTTT. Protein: CASSIVGQGDQPQHF.